This paragraph reports one T cell receptor beta chain. This CDR3 region has 17 residues. Germline loops: CDR1 GTSNPN, CDR2 SVGIG (reference sequence). Germline trimming cut 0 bases from V and 6 bases from J; bases unmatched to any gene: 14. The sample originates from a study of blood T cell repertoires in COVID-19. Across the whole study: The cDNA or gDNA used as material had been derived from T cells, B-cell-depleted T cells, or PBMCs.

Profiling relied on immunoSEQ multiplex PCR, and the TCRdb table lists in-frame clones only, not all of them. Here the sample spans 150,000 to 170,000 clones, roughly nine tenths being singletons. The chain uses TRBV30 and TRBJ1-5; 7 bases align to TRBD1. Specimen: peripheral blood. This receptor was obtained from a man aged 50 or older with acute or convalescent COVID-19. The CDR3 bases are TGTGCCTGGAGTGTACTCGGTGGCAGGGGGTCAGGTCAGCCCCAGCATTTT. This gives the protein CAWSVLGGRGSGQPQHF.